Shown below are 16 T cell receptor beta chains from a single sample sequenced in a study of graft-versus-host responses after intestinal transplantation. The method was immunoSEQ multiplex PCR; TCRdb's version includes in-frame clones alone and lacks a portion of them. The table has some 46,000 clones, 80% to 95% seen once. The source was PBMCs, collected 750 to 800 days after a first intestinal transplant, on the day of a second. These receptors originate from a human patient who received an intestinal transplant, so some T cells may come from the graft donor.

The gene calls are TRBV20-1 and TRBJ2-7; D tentatively reads TRBD1 or TRBD2 (5 bases each). Germline V CDR1 and CDR2: DFQATT, SNEGSKA (reference sequence). Trimming shortened V by 5 bases and J by 6 bases, and 11 bases separated the two germline ends. The CDR3 sequence is 11 residues long. In nucleotides, the CDR3 is TGCAGTGCTGGAGGAAGGGGCGAGCAGTACTTC. Its translation: CSAGGRGEQYF.

The CDR3 DNA follows: TGTGCCAGCAGCAAGAGCGGGAGAGGGACAGATACGCAGTATTTT. Translated, it gives CASSKSGRGTDTQYF. The J gene is TRBJ2-3, the V gene TRBV11-2, with 8 bases aligning to TRBD2. The junction had 7 bases not matched to a gene; V was cut back by 5 bases and J by 3 bases. This CDR3 has 15 residues. Germline lookup yields CDR1 SGHAT and CDR2 FQNNGV.

This chain uses TRBV30 with TRBJ2-2; TRBD2 matches 8 bases. Germline CDR1 GTSNPN, CDR2 SVGIG (reference sequence). The CDR3 has 14 amino acids. V gave up 1 base and J gave up 6 bases; unmatched junction bases: 4. This CDR3 is CAWSALREAGELFF. In DNA form, the CDR3 reads TGTGCCTGGAGTGCGTTGCGGGAGGCCGGGGAGCTGTTTTTT.

The chain couples TRBV11-2 to TRBJ2-3; TRBD2 is a possible D gene (6 bases). This CDR3 is built from 17 residues. Germline V CDR1 and CDR2: SGHAT, FQNNGV. Trimming removed 1 base at V and 6 bases at J, with 20 bases between. The CDR3 is CASSLGGPVTGADTQYF. The CDR3, as DNA: TGTGCCAGCAGCTTAGGAGGGCCAGTAACGGGAGCCGATACGCAGTATTTT.

V gene TRBV6-1 combines with J gene TRBJ2-7, with 7 positions matching TRBD1. Per germline, CDR1 MNHNS and CDR2 SASEGT. The CDR3 has 15 residues. Trimming at V came to 7 bases and at J to 5 bases, leaving 14 bases not matched to a gene. The CDR3 region is CASILPRQGRHEQYF. The CDR3 region has the DNA TGTGCCAGCATTTTACCTAGACAGGGAAGGCACGAGCAGTACTTC.

On this clone itself: Sequence at one end of the junction differs from germline and may be a read error. The chain combines TRBV9 with TRBJ2-1, with 10 bases matching TRBD2. This CDR3 spans 15 amino acids. CDR1 and CDR2 (germline): SGDLS, YYNGEE. CDR3 protein: CASSVLAGALNEQFF. DNA of the CDR3: TGTGCCAGTAGCGTCCTAGCGGGAGCTTTGAATGAGCAGTTCTTC. The whole variable domain, filled in from reference TRBV9 and TRBJ2-1, reads DSGVTQTPKHLITATGQRVTLRCSPRSGDLSVYWYQQSLDQGLQFLIQYYNGEERAKGNILERFSAQQFPDLHSELNLSSLELGDSALYFCASSVLAGALNEQFFGPGTRLTVL.

The chain has TRBV29-1 and TRBJ2-7; TRBD1 aligns across 9 bases. CDR3 length equals 13 residues. Germline V gene lookup returns CDR1 SQVTM and CDR2 ANQGSEA. With 5 bases clipped from V and 5 bases from J, the junction kept 7 bases outside the gene matches. CDR3: CSVRGTGSHEQYF. Written as DNA, the CDR3 is TGCAGCGTTCGCGGGACAGGGTCCCACGAGCAGTACTTC.

The chain joins TRBV25-1 to TRBJ1-1; D gene unclear. The CDR3 extends over 13 amino acids. V shed 7 bases and J shed 2 bases, with 11 bases lying between them. Germline assignment: CDR1 MGHDK and CDR2 SYGVNS. The CDR3 region is CASKDPLNTEAFF. CDR3 DNA sequence: TGTGCCAGCAAGGACCCGCTAAACACTGAAGCTTTCTTT.

The J gene is TRBJ1-5, the V gene TRBV7-8; D ambiguous. Trimming stripped 10 bases from V and 1 base from J, with 11 bases between. CDR3 length equals 13 residues. The germline CDR1 and CDR2 sequences are SGHVS and FQNEAQ. CDR3 residues: CATASRSNQPQHF. The CDR3, as DNA: TGTGCCACTGCGAGCAGGAGCAATCAGCCCCAGCATTTT. The full variable domain, with the rest looked up from reference TRBV7-8 and TRBJ1-5, is GAGVSQSPRYKVAKRGQDVALRCDPISGHVSLFWYQQALGQGPEFLTYFQNEAQLDKSGLPSDRFFAERPEGSVSTLKIQRTQQEDSAVYLCATASRSNQPQHFGDGTRLSIL.

V is TRBV6-5 and J is TRBJ2-5; the D gene is possibly TRBD2 (5 bases). The end of the DNA fits TRBJ2-7 better, so the J call may be wrong. From germline, CDR1 is MNHEY and CDR2 SVGAGI. This CDR3 spans 15 amino acids. The CDR3: CASSTLTGESYEQYF. The CDR3 coding sequence is TGTGCCAGCAGTACTTTGACTGGGGAGTCCTACGAGCAGTACTTC.

The chain employs TRBV28 and TRBJ2-5; D not certain. The CDR3 runs to 14 residues. The V end was cut by 2 bases, the J end by 2 bases, with 9 bases between. Germline V gene lookup returns CDR1 MDHEN and CDR2 SYDVKM. In DNA, the CDR3 is TGTGCCAGCAGTTTAGGAGCGCCACAAGAGACCCAGTACTTC. Translated: CASSLGAPQETQYF.

The chain couples TRBV2 to TRBJ2-2, with a weak D call TRBD1 (6 bases). Germline V gene sequence: CDR1 SNHLY, CDR2 FYNNEI. Trimming removed 5 bases from V and 5 bases from J, with 18 bases in between. This CDR3 contains 16 residues. CDR3 sequence: CASSQRSGTGTGELFF. Here the CDR3 DNA reads TGTGCCAGCAGTCAAAGGAGTGGAACAGGGACCGGGGAGCTGTTTTTT.

Written as DNA, the CDR3 is TGTGCCAGCTCACCGGACAGTTCAGGGGAGACCCAGTACTTC. Its protein product is CASSPDSSGETQYF. The chain joins TRBV18 to TRBJ2-5, with D possibly matching TRBD1 (6 bases). Trimming cost V 3 bases and J 5 bases, with 13 bases left between them. The CDR3 extends over 14 amino acids. The germline V gene has CDR1 KGHSH and CDR2 LQKENI.

The gene calls are TRBV30 and TRBJ1-2; D is unresolved. With 1 base removed from V and 2 bases from J, the gap between germline ends came to 11 bases. The CDR3 runs 14 residues. Per germline, CDR1 GTSNPN and CDR2 SVGIG (reference sequence). CDR3 sequence reads: CAWSAGRVNYGYTF. The CDR3 DNA follows: TGTGCCTGGAGTGCCGGACGGGTGAACTATGGCTACACCTTC.

The chain recombines TRBV9 with TRBJ2-7; 8 nucleotides agree with TRBD2. Germline lookup yields CDR1 SGDLS and CDR2 YYNGEE. V dropped 0 bases and J dropped 3; count of bases not matched to a gene: 5. The CDR3 has 15 residues. The CDR3 DNA follows: TGTGCCAGCAGCGTAGGTGGTAGCGGGATCTACGAGCAGTACTTC. Translation: CASSVGGSGIYEQYF.

This rearrangement joins TRBV27 to TRBJ1-2; D is undetermined. Germline CDR1 reads MNHEY; CDR2 reads SMNVEV (reference sequence). The V gene lost 3 bases and the J gene lost 2 bases, with 10 bases spanning the gap. The CDR3 totals 14 residues. The CDR3 DNA sequence: TGTGCCAGCAGTTTGGATTATGGGAACTATGGCTACACCTTC. It translates to CASSLDYGNYGYTF.